The next 24 T cell receptor beta chains were all read from a single sample in a study of blood T cell repertoires in COVID-19. Sequencing used immunoSEQ multiplex PCR; TCRdb keeps in-frame clones, though not all of them. This sample carries around 95,000 clones, more than 75% of them seen once, and the ten largest clones take around 13%. Material: peripheral blood. The receptor source for this set is a human donor in a cohort sampled during active COVID-19.

This sequence joins TRBV14 and TRBJ2-7, with TRBD2 as a possible D gene (6 bases). Germline CDR1 reads SGHDN; CDR2 reads FVKESK. V was cut by 2 bases and J by 7 bases, with 21 bases left in between. The length of the CDR3 is 16 residues. CDR3 protein: CASSQSIAGTLREQYF. CDR3 nucleotide sequence: TGTGCCAGCAGCCAATCGATTGCGGGGACCCTACGTGAGCAGTACTTC.

The rearrangement joins TRBV27 to TRBJ1-2, with D maybe TRBD1 (6 bases). CDR3 size: 14 residues. Germline-derived CDR1 and CDR2 are MNHEY and SMNVEV (reference sequence). Trimming shortened V by 5 bases and J by 2 bases, and 12 bases separated the two germline ends. The CDR3 loop reads CASSPTGKNYGYTF. As DNA, the CDR3 is TGTGCCAGCAGTCCAACAGGGAAAAACTATGGCTACACCTTC.

As for this clone: This CDR3 is also generated by other DNA sequences in the sample. The V gene is TRBV9, the J gene TRBJ2-3; D perhaps matches TRBD2 (6 bases). The CDR3 runs to 18 residues. Trimming took off 0 bases at V and 0 bases at J, with 17 bases between the two ends. Germline-derived CDR1 and CDR2 are SGDLS and YYNGEE. CDR3 amino acids: CASSVASSGSPSTDTQYF. Here the CDR3 DNA reads TGTGCCAGCAGCGTAGCGAGTAGCGGCAGTCCTAGCACAGATACGCAGTATTTT.

The chain recombines TRBV7-8 with TRBJ1-2, with a weak D call TRBD1 (5 bases). This CDR3 is 14 amino acids long. With 1 base removed from V and 2 bases from J, the gap between germline ends came to 8 bases. Germline loops: CDR1 SGHVS, CDR2 FQNEAQ. CDR3: CASSLGTKNYGYTF. The DNA for the CDR3 is TGTGCCAGCAGCTTAGGGACAAAGAACTATGGCTACACCTTC.

The CDR3 protein is CSVEAGQHYYGYTF. The CDR3 DNA reads TGCAGCGTTGAAGCGGGACAGCACTACTATGGCTACACCTTC. The J gene is TRBJ1-2, the V gene TRBV29-1, with TRBD1 identical over 7 bases. Germline V gene lookup returns CDR1 SQVTM and CDR2 ANQGSEA. J lost 3 bases, V lost 1 base, and 5 bases had no gene match. CDR3 length: 14 amino acids.

The chain employs TRBV30 and TRBJ2-1, with TRBD1 matching over 9 bases. Germline V gene data show CDR1 as GTSNPN and CDR2 as SVGIG (reference sequence). The trim removed 4 bases at V and 6 bases at J, leaving 4 bases unmatched. CDR3 length: 13 amino acids. CDR3 sequence (DNA): TGTGCCTGGAACGGACAGGGGCGCAATGAGCAGTTCTTC. Protein product: CAWNGQGRNEQFF.

The chain couples TRBV19 to TRBJ2-1; 9 nucleotides line up with TRBD1. Per the germline V gene, CDR1 is LNHDA and CDR2 is SQIVND (reference sequence). V lost 5 bases, J lost 8 bases, and 16 bases stayed unmatched. CDR3 size: 17 residues. The CDR3 DNA sequence: TGTGCCAGTAGTCCCTCGACGGGGACAGGGATGAGGGATGAGCAGTTCTTC. Residues: CASSPSTGTGMRDEQFF.

The CDR3 DNA follows: TGTGCCAGCAGCGTCCTACCAAACACCGGGGAGCTGTTTTTT. Amino acid sequence: CASSVLPNTGELFF. The V gene is TRBV9, the J gene TRBJ2-2, with D uncertain. The CDR3 has 14 residues. The V gene's germline CDR1 is SGDLS and CDR2 YYNGEE. The V end was cut by 2 bases, the J end by 2 bases, with 7 bases between.

Of note for this clone: Other DNA variants within this sample encode the same CDR3. J is TRBJ1-2 and V is TRBV18; 10 nucleotides align to TRBD1. There are 14 residues in the CDR3. V lost 4 bases to trimming and J lost 3 bases; unmatched junction nucleotides: 2. CDR1 is KGHSH and CDR2 is LQKENI in the germline V gene. CDR3 residues: CASSRGQGDYGYTF. Here the CDR3 DNA reads TGTGCCAGCTCACGCGGACAGGGGGACTATGGCTACACCTTC.

The chain employs TRBV12-5 and TRBJ1-1, with 11 bases matching TRBD1. V was pared by 5 bases and J by 1 base, with 3 bases of the junction left unmatched. Germline V gene data show CDR1 as LGHNT and CDR2 as FRNRAP. The CDR3 is 15 residues long. CDR3 residues: CASGLGQGANTEAFF. For the CDR3, the DNA is TGTGCTAGTGGTCTAGGACAGGGGGCGAACACTGAAGCTTTCTTT.

J is TRBJ1-1 and V is TRBV15; 7 bases align to TRBD1. The CDR3 runs to 13 residues. Germline-derived CDR1 and CDR2 are LNHNV and YYDKDF (reference sequence). The trim removed 0 bases at V and 8 bases at J, leaving 3 bases unmatched. The CDR3 sequence: CATSRDQGDEAFF. CDR3 DNA: TGTGCCACCAGCAGAGATCAGGGGGACGAAGCTTTCTTT.

V gene TRBV6-5 combines with J gene TRBJ1-5; no reliable D call. CDR1 and CDR2 (germline): MNHEY, SVGAGI. Trimming removed 7 bases from V and 3 bases from J, with 10 bases in between. The CDR3 is made up of 13 amino acids. The DNA for the CDR3 is TGTGCCAGCATGGTCGGGGACAATCAGCCCCAGCATTTT. Translated, it gives CASMVGDNQPQHF.

V and J are TRBV7-2 and TRBJ2-3, with 10 nucleotides matching TRBD2. Unmatched junction bases numbered 6, after V lost 5 bases and J lost 1 base. The CDR3 has 16 amino acids. The germline V gene has CDR1 SGHTA and CDR2 FQGNSA. The CDR3 DNA is TGTGCCAGCAGCATCGATACTAGCGGGGGCACAGATACGCAGTATTTT. Residues: CASSIDTSGGTDTQYF.

V is TRBV6-4 and J is TRBJ1-6, with D possibly being TRBD1 (6 bases). This CDR3 has 14 amino acids. Germline CDR1 and CDR2: MRHNA and SNTAGT. V was shortened by 3 bases and J by 8 bases, with 11 bases between the two germline ends. CDR3 sequence reads: CASSEGADHSPLHF. Written as DNA, the CDR3 is TGTGCCAGCAGTGAGGGGGCAGACCATTCACCCCTCCACTTT.

This rearrangement joins TRBV30 to TRBJ1-1; 9 bases are shared with TRBD1. V trimming: 4 bases; J trimming: 3 bases; junction bases outside the gene matches: 3. The CDR3 loop spans 13 amino acids. In germline, CDR1 is GTSNPN, CDR2 SVGIG (reference sequence). This chain's CDR3 is CAWTWTGDTEAFF. The CDR3 DNA reads TGTGCCTGGACTTGGACAGGGGACACTGAAGCTTTCTTT.

The chain links TRBV6-6 to TRBJ2-7; no clear D gene. The CDR3 consists of 13 residues. V lost 5 bases to trimming and J lost 3 bases, with 11 bases between them. CDR1 is MNHNY and CDR2 is SVGAGI in the germline V gene (reference sequence). The CDR3 region is CASSIYELYEQYF. The CDR3, as DNA: TGTGCCAGCAGTATTTATGAGCTCTACGAGCAGTACTTC.

This clone was seen more than once but under ten times. This chain links TRBV11-2 with TRBJ1-3; 8 nucleotides agree with TRBD1. The CDR3 covers 15 residues. The V and J ends lost 3 bases and 4 bases, in that order; junction bases with no gene match: 5. Germline loops: CDR1 SGHAT, CDR2 FQNNGV. The CDR3 sequence is CASSLGTGQGNTIYF. The CDR3 region has the DNA TGTGCCAGCAGCTTGGGGACAGGACAAGGAAACACCATATATTTT.

The rearrangement joins TRBV10-3 to TRBJ1-1, with D perhaps TRBD1 (6 bases). Trimming removed 7 bases from V and 1 base from J, with 13 bases in between. The CDR3 has 14 amino acids. The germline V gene has CDR1 ENHRY and CDR2 SYGVKD. The CDR3 DNA is TGTGCCATCACATCCGGACAGCCGAACACTGAAGCTTTCTTT. The encoded protein is CAITSGQPNTEAFF.

The V call is TRBV20-1, the J call TRBJ1-6; 8 bases fit TRBD1. The CDR3 consists of 15 residues. CDR1 is DFQATT and CDR2 is SNEGSKA in the germline V gene (reference sequence). V lost 3 bases to trimming and J lost 10 bases; unmatched junction nucleotides: 11. CDR3 sequence (DNA): TGCAGTGCTAGTGAGTGGGCAGGGGGCGGCTCACCCCTCCACTTT. Protein product: CSASEWAGGGSPLHF.

The rearrangement joins TRBV11-2 to TRBJ2-7; no clear D. Trimming cost V 3 bases and J 5 bases, with 5 bases left between them. CDR1 and CDR2 from the germline V gene are SGHAT and FQNNGV. The CDR3 has 11 residues. In nucleotides, the CDR3 is TGTGCCAGCAGCTTGTATAACGAGCAGTACTTC. Translated: CASSLYNEQYF.

This clone was seen once. J is TRBJ2-7 and V is TRBV3-1 (or the pseudogene TRBV3-2); 10 nucleotides align to TRBD2. V lost 1 base to trimming and J lost 9 bases; unmatched junction nucleotides: 18. In germline, CDR1 is LGHDT, CDR2 YNNKEL (reference sequence). The CDR3 is 18 residues long. The CDR3 sequence: CASSQVELIAAGGPRQYF. CDR3 in DNA: TGTGCCAGCAGCCAAGTTGAGCTGATAGCAGCGGGAGGGCCTCGGCAGTACTTC.

The genes are TRBV5-1 and TRBJ2-7, with 7 nucleotides matching TRBD2. This CDR3 contains 15 residues. Trimming cost V 0 bases and J 7 bases; bases outside gene matches: 10. Germline V gives CDR1 SGHRS, CDR2 YFSETQ. DNA for the CDR3: TGCGCCAGCAGCTTGGGCGCGGCGGGAGAGGGGGAGCAGTACTTC. Protein sequence: CASSLGAAGEGEQYF.

The chain recombines TRBV4-2 with TRBJ2-3, with D possibly being TRBD2 (6 bases). Germline values: CDR1 LGHNA, CDR2 YNFKEQ. The CDR3 has 15 residues. V lost 4 bases and J lost 2, with 13 bases in between. The CDR3 DNA reads as TGTGCCAGCAGCCGGAGACTAGACACCACAGATACGCAGTATTTT. Protein sequence: CASSRRLDTTDTQYF.

The chain carries TRBV9 and TRBJ2-3, with 15 positions matching TRBD2. The CDR3 totals 18 residues. Trimming took 3 bases from V and 5 from J; bases not matched to a gene: 10. Looked up from germline, CDR1 is SGDLS and CDR2 is YYNGEE. Written as DNA, the CDR3 is TGTGCCAGCAGCGCTATAAAACCGGGACTAGCGGGGGGAGATACGCAGTATTTT. The encoded protein is CASSAIKPGLAGGDTQYF.